What follows are 14 T cell receptor beta chains derived from one specimen sequenced in a study of shared clonotypes between healthy human individuals. The table came from immunoSEQ multiplex PCR; TCRdb's copy has only in-frame clones and leaves some out. Of roughly 1 million clones detected, 65% to 80% appear once; the ten largest clones hold about 1.5%. The specimen was memory CD4+ T cells sorted from blood. Subset specified: CD45RA-negative fraction. The source is a man aged 18 to 29 in good health.

This clone was counted a few times. This chain joins TRBV29-1 and TRBJ2-3; D remains unclear. V was shortened by 7 bases and J by 6 bases, with 8 bases between the two germline ends. Germline CDR1 SQVTM, CDR2 ANQGSEA. The CDR3 totals 10 residues. CDR3 in amino acids: CSALHDTQYF. In DNA form, the CDR3 reads TGCAGCGCGCTCCACGATACGCAGTATTTT.

This clone was seen only a few times. The chain carries TRBV2 and TRBJ1-5; no firm D call. Trimming took 2 bases from V and 0 from J, leaving 8 bases between them. In germline, CDR1 is SNHLY, CDR2 FYNNEI. This CDR3 has 15 residues. The chain's CDR3 is CASSESTGSNQPQHF. The CDR3 nucleotides are TGTGCCAGCAGTGAAAGTACCGGTAGCAATCAGCCCCAGCATTTT.

The rearrangement links TRBV7-9 to TRBJ2-6; perhaps D is TRBD1 or TRBD2 (6 bases each). CDR1 SEHNR and CDR2 FQNEAQ come from the germline V gene (reference sequence). Trimming took 4 bases from V and 0 from J, leaving 13 bases between them. CDR3 length: 17 residues. This CDR3 reads CASSSLGGGSGANVLTF. Here the CDR3 DNA reads TGTGCCAGCAGCTCCCTCGGAGGGGGCTCTGGGGCCAACGTCCTGACTTTC.

The sample holds a few counts of this clone. V gene TRBV30 combines with J gene TRBJ1-1; 8 bases align to TRBD1. The germline gives CDR1 GTSNPN, CDR2 SVGIG (reference sequence). V shed 5 bases, J shed 7 bases, and the junction held 6 bases outside the gene matches. The CDR3 consists of 12 residues. The CDR3: CAWVDRGLEAFF. In DNA form, the CDR3 reads TGTGCCTGGGTAGACAGGGGACTTGAAGCTTTCTTT.

CDR3 nucleotide sequence: TGTGCCAGCAGTTTTTGGGGCAGGGAGACCCAGTACTTC. This codes for CASSFWGRETQYF. The rearrangement joins TRBV2 to TRBJ2-5; possibly TRBD1 for D (5 bases). This CDR3 is 13 amino acids long. Germline-derived CDR1 and CDR2 are SNHLY and FYNNEI. V gave up 5 bases and J gave up 5 bases, with 12 bases separating them.

This rearrangement joins TRBV7-8 to TRBJ1-3, with a possible D match to TRBD1 (6 bases). The CDR3 sequence is 16 residues long. Between the trimmed V and J ends, which lost 0 bases and 4 bases, there was a span of 13 bases. The germline CDR1 and CDR2 sequences are SGHVS and FQNEAQ. CDR3 DNA: TGTGCCAGCAGCTTAGCGACAACAGGGTCGGGAAACACCATATATTTT. It translates to CASSLATTGSGNTIYF.

This sequence joins TRBV12-5 and TRBJ2-1, with D possibly being TRBD2 (6 bases). Between the trimmed V and J ends, which lost 5 bases and 6 bases, there was a span of 17 bases. The CDR3 runs to 15 residues. Germline CDR1 is LGHNT and CDR2 is FRNRAP. CDR3 bases: TGTGCTAGTGGTCCCCGTCTCGGGGGATTCAATGAGCAGTTCTTC. Protein: CASGPRLGGFNEQFF.

The chain combines TRBV28 with TRBJ2-4, with D possibly being TRBD2 (5 bases). Germline CDR1 reads MDHEN; CDR2 reads SYDVKM. This CDR3 is built from 12 residues. The V gene lost 5 bases and the J gene lost 15 bases, with 17 bases spanning the gap. As DNA, the CDR3 is TGTGCCAGCAGTACTCAAGGATCGGACTGGTACTTC. Residues: CASSTQGSDWYF.

The chain employs TRBV7-2 and TRBJ1-2; D is unresolved. CDR3 size: 15 residues. Trimming removed 1 base at V and 2 bases at J, with 11 bases between. The V gene's germline CDR1 is SGHTA and CDR2 FQGNSA. This chain's CDR3 is CASSLVVVQNYGYTF. CDR3 nucleotide sequence: TGTGCCAGCAGCTTAGTGGTGGTACAGAACTATGGCTACACCTTC.

The chain uses TRBV6-5 and TRBJ2-2; D gene unclear. This CDR3 has 12 residues. V lost 6 bases and J lost 7, with 9 bases in between. The germline V gene encodes CDR1 MNHEY and CDR2 SVGAGI. CDR3 sequence: CASRSMVGELFF. The CDR3 bases are TGTGCCAGCAGATCTATGGTCGGGGAGCTGTTTTTT.

Notes on this clone: Other DNA sequences from this sample encode an identical CDR3 as well. V and J are TRBV10-1 and TRBJ2-2; D is undetermined. The CDR3 runs 14 residues. The germline V and J ends were trimmed by 2 bases and 2 bases, with 6 bases remaining between them. Germline values: CDR1 WNHNN, CDR2 SYGVQD (reference sequence). The CDR3 here is CASSERPNTGELFF. DNA for the CDR3: TGCGCCAGCAGTGAGCGCCCCAACACCGGGGAGCTGTTTTTT.

The chain uses TRBV29-1 and TRBJ2-5; 11 bases line up with TRBD1. The CDR3 is 14 residues long. Trimming cost V 4 bases and J 4 bases; bases outside gene matches: 5. The germline V gene has CDR1 SQVTM and CDR2 ANQGSEA. The CDR3 is CSVGTGGGVETQYF. For the CDR3, the DNA is TGCAGCGTTGGGACAGGGGGCGGCGTAGAGACCCAGTACTTC.

The V gene is TRBV2, the J gene TRBJ2-6, with 7 bases aligning to TRBD2. The germline CDR1 and CDR2 sequences are SNHLY and FYNNEI. V was pared by 6 bases and J by 0 bases, with 5 bases of the junction left unmatched. This CDR3 region has 16 residues. CDR3 protein: CASSPGRSSGANVLTF. CDR3 DNA: TGTGCCAGCAGCCCCGGGAGGAGCTCTGGGGCCAACGTCCTGACTTTC.

The CDR3 reads CASSQEAGEKTQYF. The CDR3 nucleotides are TGCGCCAGCAGCCAGGAGGCGGGCGAGAAGACCCAGTACTTC. This rearrangement joins TRBV4-3 to TRBJ2-5; possibly TRBD2 for D (5 bases). The CDR3 is 14 amino acids. From germline, CDR1 is LGHNA and CDR2 YSLEER. V dropped 3 bases and J dropped 6 bases, with 14 bases sitting between them.